This T cell receptor beta chain was captured in a study of blood T cells in healthy people across ages. V lost 2 bases, J lost 5 bases, and 18 bases lay in between. Germline V gene sequence: CDR1 MNHEY, CDR2 SVGEGT. The length of the CDR3 is 16 residues. All donors came from Russia, were Caucasian and healthy, and spanned ages about 6 to 95. A sample-barcoded 5' primer and a J-beta primer mix were used in a second PCR of roughly 7 to 12 cycles. One entry per CDR3 protein, called by TCRdb with MiXCR from the 5' RACE reads. Here the sample spans hundreds of thousands of distinct CDR3 sequences, roughly 43% being singletons. This clonotype was counted a few times.

This chain uses TRBV6-2 or TRBV6-3 with TRBJ2-5, with TRBD2 as a possible D gene (5 bases). Sample: blood. The receptor was isolated from an elderly man in good health. The CDR3 DNA reads as TGTGCCAGCAGTTACGTGAGAGGGCTGACTGGGGAGACCCAGTACTTC. Protein product: CASSYVRGLTGETQYF.